The T cell receptor (beta chain) described here comes from a study of graft-versus-host responses after intestinal transplantation. The CDR3 contains 14 residues. Trimming removed 0 bases at V and 5 bases at J, with 10 bases between. From germline, CDR1 is MNHEY and CDR2 SVGAGI. This clone was seen only once. Produced via immunoSEQ multiplex PCR; TCRdb's table is partial and in-frame only. The table shows 3,000 to 4,000 clones, with 85% occurring only once. The authors processed graft tissue to release intraepithelial and lamina propria lymphocytes. The sequencing used ileum tissue, collected around 95 weeks after intestinal transplant. The TCR was taken from a human patient who received an intestinal transplant, so some T cells may come from the graft donor. The V call is TRBV6-5, the J call TRBJ2-5; D remains ambiguous. Here the CDR3 reads CASSYSLDSETQYF. The CDR3, as DNA: TGTGCCAGCAGTTACTCGTTGGATAGCGAGACCCAGTACTTC.